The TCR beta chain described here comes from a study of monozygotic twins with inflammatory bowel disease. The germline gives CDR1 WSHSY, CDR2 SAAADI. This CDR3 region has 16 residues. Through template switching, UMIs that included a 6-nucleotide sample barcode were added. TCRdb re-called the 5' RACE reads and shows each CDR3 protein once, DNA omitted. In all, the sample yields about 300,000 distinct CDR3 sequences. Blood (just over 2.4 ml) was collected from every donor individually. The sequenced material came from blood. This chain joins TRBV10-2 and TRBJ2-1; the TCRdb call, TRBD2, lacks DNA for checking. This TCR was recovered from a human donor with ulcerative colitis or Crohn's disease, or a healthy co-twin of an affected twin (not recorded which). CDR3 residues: CASSARRREDYNEQFF.